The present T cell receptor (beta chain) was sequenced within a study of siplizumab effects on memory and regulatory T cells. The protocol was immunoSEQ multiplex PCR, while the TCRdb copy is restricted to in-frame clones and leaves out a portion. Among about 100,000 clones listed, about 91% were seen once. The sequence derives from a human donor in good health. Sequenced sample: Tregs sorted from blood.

This chain's CDR3 is CASSLREDANTGELFF. DNA for the CDR3: TGTGCCAGCAGCTTAAGGGAGGATGCGAACACCGGGGAGCTGTTTTTT. J is TRBJ2-2 and V is TRBV7-3; perhaps TRBD2 as D (6 bases). This CDR3 is 16 amino acids long. The germline V gene encodes CDR1 SGHTA and CDR2 FQGTGA. Trimming removed 1 base at V and 0 bases at J, with 9 bases between.